This paragraph covers one T cell receptor beta chain sequence. The assay was immunoSEQ multiplex PCR, and TCRdb's table has in-frame clones only and misses some. This sample yields roughly 560,000 clones, of which 75% to 85% are seen a single time; about 0.014% belongs to the top ten. Per the germline V gene, CDR1 is KGHSH and CDR2 is LQKENI. Trimming pared 4 bases from V and 5 bases from J, leaving 20 bases between. This CDR3 has 17 amino acids. The data were taken from a study of shared T cell receptors in the human thymus. The sample also formed part of further work on human thymus T cells. That work contributes: In corrective heart surgery, resections were taken, and these provided the thymus tissue. In unrelated individuals, thymic repertoires overlapped highly, according to related research.

The sequence was collected from a boy younger than two with a congenital heart defect. Source material: thymocytes. This sequence joins TRBV18 and TRBJ1-4, with D unclear. The CDR3 DNA is TGTGCCAGCTCACGTCTTCCAATTGGAGTCCAAAATGAAAAACTGTTTTTT. Its protein is CASSRLPIGVQNEKLFF.